This T cell receptor (beta chain) was captured in a study of cytomegalovirus exposure and HLA in healthy donors. Study-level information: Assignment to the Caucasian-associated ancestry cluster applied to 75% to 85% of the approximately 400 genotyped donors.

Investigators did not record CMV serostatus for this donor. Study-level results: The authors later linked a missense DCLRE1C variant to TCR beta V- and J-gene trimming. In vitro experiments confirmed that three CMV-associated chains were specific for CMV antigens.

Regarding this clone: Antigen: not known.

The V segment lost 1 base and the J segment 7 bases; nucleotides outside the gene matches: 5. This CDR3 has 15 amino acids. Germline V lookup: CDR1 SGHKS, CDR2 YYEKEE (reference sequence). Both 60 Vbeta primers and 13 Jbeta primers went into the PCR. Repertoires were generated with immunoSEQ multiplex PCR, while TCRdb's copy carries only in-frame clones and drops some. In the table there are around 120,000 clones, about three quarters of which are singletons. This receptor was taken from a human donor in good health. The rearrangement links TRBV5-5 to TRBJ1-6; 7 bases map to TRBD1. The material sequenced was PBMCs. CDR3 loop: CASSLQGTANSPLHF. CDR3 nucleotide sequence: TGTGCCAGCAGCTTGCAAGGGACAGCAAATTCACCCCTCCACTTT.